The clone carrying this TCR beta chain was seen repeatedly, ten times or more. What it recognizes is unknown. This specimen belongs to a study of T cells after yellow fever vaccination. Overall study context: SMART-Seq v4 Ultra Low Input prepared libraries from low-cell fractions.

Study-wide points: Some clonotypes were seen in both the CD4 and the CD8 compartments. These made up a small share and likely arose from convergent recombination. Re-detected after boosting: most primary clones, approximately 97% of CD4 and about 85% of CD8.

In germline, CDR1 is SGHRS, CDR2 YFSETQ. Trimming pared 5 bases from V and 2 bases from J, leaving 11 bases between. The CDR3 loop spans 13 amino acids. TCRdb redid the calling of the 5' RACE reads with MiXCR, one entry per CDR3 protein. The sample has about 130,000 distinct CDR3 sequences, 5% to 8% seen once. The chain employs TRBV5-1 and TRBJ2-7, with D possibly matching TRBD2 (6 bases). This clonotype originated in a man aged 25 to 40 who received the YFV17D yellow fever vaccine. Sequenced here: CD4+ T cells sorted from PBMCs, sampled 10 days after the yellow fever booster vaccination. CDR3 sequence: CASSSSGTYEQYF. CDR3 DNA: TGCGCCAGCAGTAGTAGCGGAACCTACGAGCAGTACTTC. Full variable domain (missing parts from reference TRBV5-1 and TRBJ2-7): KAGVTQTPRYLIKTRGQQVTLSCSPISGHRSVSWYQQTPGQGLQFLFEYFSETQRNKGNFPGRFSGRQFSNSRSEMNVSTLELGDSALYLCASSSSGTYEQYFGPGTRLTVT.